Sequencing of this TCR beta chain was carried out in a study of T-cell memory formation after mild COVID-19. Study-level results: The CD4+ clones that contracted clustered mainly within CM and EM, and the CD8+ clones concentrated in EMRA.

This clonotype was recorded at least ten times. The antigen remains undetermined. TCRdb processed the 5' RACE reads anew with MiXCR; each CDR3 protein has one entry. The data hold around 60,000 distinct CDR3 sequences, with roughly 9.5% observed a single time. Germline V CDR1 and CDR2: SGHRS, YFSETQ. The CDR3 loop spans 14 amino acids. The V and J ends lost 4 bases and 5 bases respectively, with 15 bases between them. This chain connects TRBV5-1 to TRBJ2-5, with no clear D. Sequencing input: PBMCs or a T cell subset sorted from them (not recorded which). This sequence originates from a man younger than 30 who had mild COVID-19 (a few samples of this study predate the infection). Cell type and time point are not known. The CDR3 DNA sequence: TGCGCCAGCAGCCCCGGACCTACATGGGAGACCCAGTACTTC. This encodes CASSPGPTWETQYF.